This T cell receptor (beta chain) was recovered during a study of T cells in localized non-small cell lung cancer. Broader study findings: Uninvolved adjacent lung showed the highest T cell clonality, exceeding tumor.

Sequencing was performed with immunoSEQ multiplex PCR; in TCRdb, only in-frame clones are kept and a portion is missing. The sample records approximately 61,000 clones, about nine tenths being singletons. Of note for this clone: Its matching antigen is unknown.

Germline lookup yields CDR1 SGHVS and CDR2 FQNEAQ. The CDR3 sequence is 18 residues long. V dropped 2 bases and J dropped 0 bases, with 19 bases sitting between them. The chain employs TRBV7-8 and TRBJ1-1; D call uncertain. The sequence came from a woman aged 35-70 years with stage I lung adenocarcinoma. The specimen was peripheral blood, collected before any cancer treatment. The CDR3 reads CASSLSWETPYVNTEAFF. The CDR3, as DNA: TGTGCCAGCAGCTTATCATGGGAAACTCCTTACGTGAACACTGAAGCTTTCTTT. Full variable domain (rest looked up from reference TRBV7-8 and TRBJ1-1): GAGVSQSPRYKVAKRGQDVALRCDPISGHVSLFWYQQALGQGPEFLTYFQNEAQLDKSGLPSDRFFAERPEGSVSTLKIQRTQQEDSAVYLCASSLSWETPYVNTEAFFGQGTRLTVV.